This T cell receptor beta chain was found in a study of T cell responses to AZD1222 COVID-19 vaccine. The table came from immunoSEQ multiplex PCR; TCRdb's copy has only in-frame clones and leaves some out. The repertoire consists of fewer than 150,000 clones, with around nine tenths occurring once and the leading ten covering around 3%. CDR3 size: 14 residues. Germline values: CDR1 MDHEN, CDR2 SYDVKM. The V end was cut by 8 bases, the J end by 4 bases, with 17 bases between. Source: peripheral blood, taken 28 days after the second AZD1222 dose. The TCR was taken from an adult who received the AZD1222 COVID-19 vaccine. This rearrangement joins TRBV28 to TRBJ1-1; tentative D call: TRBD1 (5 bases). This CDR3 is CASRPRALGTEAFF. The CDR3 DNA reads as TGTGCCAGCCGTCCCAGGGCCTTGGGCACTGAAGCTTTCTTT.